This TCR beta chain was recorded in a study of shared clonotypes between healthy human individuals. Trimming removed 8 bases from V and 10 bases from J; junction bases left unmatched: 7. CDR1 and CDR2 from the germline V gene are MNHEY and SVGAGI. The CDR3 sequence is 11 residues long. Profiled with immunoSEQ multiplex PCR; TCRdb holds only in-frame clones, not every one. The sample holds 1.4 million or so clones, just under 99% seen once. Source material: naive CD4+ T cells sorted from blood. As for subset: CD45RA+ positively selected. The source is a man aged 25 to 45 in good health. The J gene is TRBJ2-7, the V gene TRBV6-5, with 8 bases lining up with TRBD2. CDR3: CASYVAGRQYF. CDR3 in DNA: TGTGCCAGCTACGTAGCGGGGCGCCAGTACTTC.